This T cell receptor beta chain was retrieved from a study of molecular identifiers for immune sequencing clone quantification. General observations from the study: Spiked-in Jurkat TCR RNA corresponding to one cell was reported as detectable against 750,000 to 1,000,000 naive cells. In naive cells, clones above 20 RNA copies held under 1% of molecules, whereas in effector cells they held over 98%.

RNA fractions of 10%, 30% or 50% and roughly 19,000 to 1,100,000 sorted cells were the source of naive CD8 libraries. This clonotype was counted many times. Its antigen is undetermined. Preparation methods for the bulk TCR libraries were those previously described, with listed TCR primers. One entry per CDR3 protein results from TCRdb running MiXCR on the PCR reads. The data show 550,000 to 750,000 distinct CDR3 sequences, 20% seen once. The material sequenced was naive CD8+ T cells from blood, with Jurkat cell RNA spiked in. Subset here: FACS-sorted CD8+CD4-CCR7+CD45RA+ naive T cells. The clonotype was recovered from a human donor in good health. Some libraries in this study had Jurkat cell RNA spiked in.

The CDR3 reads CASSLSYRGETQYF. As DNA, the CDR3 is TGTGCCAGCAGCCTGAGTTACAGGGGAGAGACCCAGTACTTC. The rearrangement links TRBV7-9 to TRBJ2-5; the match to TRBD1 covers 7 bases. The germline V gene has CDR1 SEHNR and CDR2 FQNEAQ (reference sequence). The CDR3 length is 14 residues. J lost 4 bases, V lost 5 bases, and 7 bases had no gene match.